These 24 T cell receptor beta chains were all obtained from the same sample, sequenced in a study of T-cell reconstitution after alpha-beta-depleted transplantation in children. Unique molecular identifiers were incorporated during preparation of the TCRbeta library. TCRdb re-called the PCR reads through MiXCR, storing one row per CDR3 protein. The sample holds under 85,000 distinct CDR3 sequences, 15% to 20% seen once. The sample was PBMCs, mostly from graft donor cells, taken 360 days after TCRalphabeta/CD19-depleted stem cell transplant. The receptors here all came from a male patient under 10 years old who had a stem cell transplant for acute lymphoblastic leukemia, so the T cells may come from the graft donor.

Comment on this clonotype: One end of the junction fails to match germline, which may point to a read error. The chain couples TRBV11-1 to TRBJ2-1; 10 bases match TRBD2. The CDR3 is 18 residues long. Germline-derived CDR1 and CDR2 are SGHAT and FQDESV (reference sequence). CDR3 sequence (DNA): TGTGCCTGCAGTTTGGAGGGGAACCCTAGCGGGAGTGTGGTTGAGCAGTTCTTC. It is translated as CACSLEGNPSGSVVEQFF.

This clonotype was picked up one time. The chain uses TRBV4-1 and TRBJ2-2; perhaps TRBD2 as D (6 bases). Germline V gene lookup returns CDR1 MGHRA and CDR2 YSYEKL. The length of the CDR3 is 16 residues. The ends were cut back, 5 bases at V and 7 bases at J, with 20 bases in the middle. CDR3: CASSDGVRRGGGELFF. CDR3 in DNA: TGCGCCAGCAGCGACGGAGTAAGGAGGGGTGGCGGGGAGCTGTTTTTT.

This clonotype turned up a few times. The chain's CDR3 is CAWAPSNEQFF. The CDR3 DNA reads as TGTGCCTGGGCCCCTAGCAATGAGCAGTTCTTC. V usage is TRBV30 and J usage is TRBJ2-1; D remains unclear. Germline-derived CDR1 and CDR2 are GTSNPN and SVGIG (reference sequence). This CDR3 comprises 11 residues. Trimming took off 5 bases at V and 6 bases at J, with 8 bases between the two ends.

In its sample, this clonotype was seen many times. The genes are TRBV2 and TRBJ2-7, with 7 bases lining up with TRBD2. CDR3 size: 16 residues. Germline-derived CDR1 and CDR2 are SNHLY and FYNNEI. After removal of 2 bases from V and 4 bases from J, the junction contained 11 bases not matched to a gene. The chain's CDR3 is CASSETGVLARYEQYF. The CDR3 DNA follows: TGTGCCAGCAGTGAAACAGGAGTACTAGCGAGGTACGAGCAGTACTTC.

CDR3 residues: CASSQEVRGSYEQYF. Here the CDR3 DNA reads TGTGCCAGCAGCCAAGAAGTGCGGGGCTCCTACGAGCAGTACTTC. The rearrangement links TRBV4-2 to TRBJ2-7; D is possibly TRBD2 (6 bases). CDR1 and CDR2 from the germline V gene are LGHNA and YNFKEQ. The CDR3 contains 15 residues. The V end lost 0 bases, the J end lost 0 bases, and 9 bases lay between the germline ends.

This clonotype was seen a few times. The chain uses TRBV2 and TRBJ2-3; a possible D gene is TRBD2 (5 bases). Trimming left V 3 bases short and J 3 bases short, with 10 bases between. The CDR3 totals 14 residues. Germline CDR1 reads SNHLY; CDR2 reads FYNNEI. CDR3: CASSDTGWTDTQYF. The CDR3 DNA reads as TGTGCCAGCAGTGATACGGGATGGACAGATACGCAGTATTTT.

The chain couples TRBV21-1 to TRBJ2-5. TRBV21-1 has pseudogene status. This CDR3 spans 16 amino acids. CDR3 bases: TGTGCCAGCAGCAAAGTAACAGACCCGTACCAAGAGACCCAGTACTTC. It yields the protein CASSKVTDPYQETQYF.

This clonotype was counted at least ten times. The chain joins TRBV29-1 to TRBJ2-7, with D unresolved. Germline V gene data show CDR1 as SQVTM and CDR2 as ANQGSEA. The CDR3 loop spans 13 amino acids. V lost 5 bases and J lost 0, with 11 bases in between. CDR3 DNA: TGCAGCGTTCCTCGAAAGAGCTCCTACGAGCAGTACTTC. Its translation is CSVPRKSSYEQYF.

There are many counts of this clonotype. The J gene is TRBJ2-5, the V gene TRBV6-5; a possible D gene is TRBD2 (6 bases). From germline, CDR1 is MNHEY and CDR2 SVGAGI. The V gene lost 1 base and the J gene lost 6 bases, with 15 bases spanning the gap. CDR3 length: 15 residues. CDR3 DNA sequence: TGTGCCAGCAGTTACTGGATCGGGAGTCGGAAGACCCAGTACTTC. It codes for CASSYWIGSRKTQYF.

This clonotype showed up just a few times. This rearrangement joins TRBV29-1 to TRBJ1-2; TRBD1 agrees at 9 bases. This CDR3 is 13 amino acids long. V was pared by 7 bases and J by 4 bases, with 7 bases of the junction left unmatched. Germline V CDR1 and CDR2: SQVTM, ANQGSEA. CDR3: CSGSGTGSYGYTF. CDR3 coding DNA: TGCAGCGGGTCCGGGACAGGGAGCTATGGCTACACCTTC.

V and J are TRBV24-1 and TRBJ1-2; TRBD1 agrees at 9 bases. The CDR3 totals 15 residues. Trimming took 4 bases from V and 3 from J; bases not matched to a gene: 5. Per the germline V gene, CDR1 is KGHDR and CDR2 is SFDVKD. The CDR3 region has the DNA TGTGCCACCAGTGACCCTACAGGGGGCGACTATGGCTACACCTTC. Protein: CATSDPTGGDYGYTF.

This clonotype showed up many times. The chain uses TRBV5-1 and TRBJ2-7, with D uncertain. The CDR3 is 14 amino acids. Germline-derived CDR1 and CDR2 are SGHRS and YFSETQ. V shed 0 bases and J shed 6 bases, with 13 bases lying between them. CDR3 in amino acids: CASSLEEPRGEQYF. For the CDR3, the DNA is TGCGCCAGCAGCTTGGAAGAACCTAGAGGCGAGCAGTACTTC.

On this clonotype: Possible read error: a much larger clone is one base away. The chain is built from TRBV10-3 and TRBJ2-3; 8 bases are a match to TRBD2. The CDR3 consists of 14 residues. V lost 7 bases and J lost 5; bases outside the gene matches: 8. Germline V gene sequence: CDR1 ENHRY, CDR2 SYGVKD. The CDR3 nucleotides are TGTGCCATCAATCGGGAGGGCCGGGTAGATACGCAGTATTTT. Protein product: CAINREGRVDTQYF.

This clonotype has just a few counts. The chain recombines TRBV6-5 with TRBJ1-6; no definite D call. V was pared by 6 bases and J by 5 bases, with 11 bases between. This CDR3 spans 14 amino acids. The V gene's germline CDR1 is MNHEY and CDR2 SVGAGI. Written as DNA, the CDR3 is TGTGCCAGCAGACACCTCCCTCATAATTCACCCCTCCACTTT. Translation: CASRHLPHNSPLHF.

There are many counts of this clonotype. In DNA form, the CDR3 reads TGTGCCATCAGTGAGTCGCAGGGGAGCCAAGAGACCCAGTACTTC. This gives the protein CAISESQGSQETQYF. J is TRBJ2-5 and V is TRBV10-3, with D maybe TRBD1 (6 bases). In germline, CDR1 is ENHRY, CDR2 SYGVKD. Deletions cut 0 bases from V and 1 base from J, with 9 bases between. CDR3 size: 15 residues.

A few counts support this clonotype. CDR3 DNA: TGTGCCAGCAGCCGACAGGCGTTTAATCAGCCCCAGCATTTT. This encodes CASSRQAFNQPQHF. The chain combines TRBV6-1 with TRBJ1-5; weak D call: TRBD1 (6 bases). Germline V gene lookup returns CDR1 MNHNS and CDR2 SASEGT. The CDR3 runs 14 residues. The V end lost 6 bases, the J end lost 4 bases, and 13 bases lay between the germline ends.

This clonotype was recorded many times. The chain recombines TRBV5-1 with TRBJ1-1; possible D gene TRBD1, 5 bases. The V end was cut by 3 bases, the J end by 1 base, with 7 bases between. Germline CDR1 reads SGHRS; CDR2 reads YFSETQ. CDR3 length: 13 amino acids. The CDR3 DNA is TGCGCCAGCAGCTCCGGGGCGAACACTGAAGCTTTCTTT. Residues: CASSSGANTEAFF.

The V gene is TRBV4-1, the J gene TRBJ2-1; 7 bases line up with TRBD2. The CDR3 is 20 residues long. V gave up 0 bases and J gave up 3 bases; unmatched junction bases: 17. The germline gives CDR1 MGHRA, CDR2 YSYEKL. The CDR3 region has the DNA TGCGCCAGCAGCCAAGAGGCGAGGGCCCCGGGCCTAGCGGTCTACAATGAGCAGTTCTTC. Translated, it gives CASSQEARAPGLAVYNEQFF.

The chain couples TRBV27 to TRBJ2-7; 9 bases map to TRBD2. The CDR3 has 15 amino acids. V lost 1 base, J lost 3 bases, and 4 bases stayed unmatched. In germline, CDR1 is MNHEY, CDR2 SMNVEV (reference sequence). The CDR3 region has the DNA TGTGCCAGCAGTTTATTCCTAGCGGGAAGCTACGAGCAGTACTTC. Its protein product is CASSLFLAGSYEQYF.

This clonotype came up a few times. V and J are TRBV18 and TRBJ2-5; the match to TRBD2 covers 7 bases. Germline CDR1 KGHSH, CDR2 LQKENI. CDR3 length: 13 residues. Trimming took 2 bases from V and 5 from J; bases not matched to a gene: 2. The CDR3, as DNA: TGTGCCAGCTCACCAGCCGGGAGGGAGACCCAGTACTTC. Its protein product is CASSPAGRETQYF.

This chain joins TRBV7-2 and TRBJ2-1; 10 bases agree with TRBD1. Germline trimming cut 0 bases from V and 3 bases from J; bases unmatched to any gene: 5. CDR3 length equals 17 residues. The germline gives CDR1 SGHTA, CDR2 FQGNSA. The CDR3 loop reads CASSLAQGQGNYNEQFF. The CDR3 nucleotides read TGTGCCAGCAGCTTAGCCCAGGGACAGGGGAACTACAATGAGCAGTTCTTC.

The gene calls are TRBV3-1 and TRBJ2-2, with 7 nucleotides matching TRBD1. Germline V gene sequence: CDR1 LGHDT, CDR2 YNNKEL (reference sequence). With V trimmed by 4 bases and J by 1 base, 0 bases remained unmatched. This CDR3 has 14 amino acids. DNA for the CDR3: TGTGCCAGCAGCCGACAGGGGAACACCGGGGAGCTGTTTTTT. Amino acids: CASSRQGNTGELFF.

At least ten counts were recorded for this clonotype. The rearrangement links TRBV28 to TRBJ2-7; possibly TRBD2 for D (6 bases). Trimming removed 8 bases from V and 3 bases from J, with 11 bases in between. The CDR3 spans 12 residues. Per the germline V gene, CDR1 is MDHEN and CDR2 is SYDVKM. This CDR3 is CASHSGDYEQYF. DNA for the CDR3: TGTGCCAGCCATAGCGGAGACTACGAGCAGTACTTC.

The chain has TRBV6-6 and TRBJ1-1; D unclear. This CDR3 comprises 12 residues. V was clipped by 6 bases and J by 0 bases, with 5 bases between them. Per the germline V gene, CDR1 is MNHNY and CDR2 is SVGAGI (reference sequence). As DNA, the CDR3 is TGTGCCAGCAGGGGGATGAACACTGAAGCTTTCTTT. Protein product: CASRGMNTEAFF.